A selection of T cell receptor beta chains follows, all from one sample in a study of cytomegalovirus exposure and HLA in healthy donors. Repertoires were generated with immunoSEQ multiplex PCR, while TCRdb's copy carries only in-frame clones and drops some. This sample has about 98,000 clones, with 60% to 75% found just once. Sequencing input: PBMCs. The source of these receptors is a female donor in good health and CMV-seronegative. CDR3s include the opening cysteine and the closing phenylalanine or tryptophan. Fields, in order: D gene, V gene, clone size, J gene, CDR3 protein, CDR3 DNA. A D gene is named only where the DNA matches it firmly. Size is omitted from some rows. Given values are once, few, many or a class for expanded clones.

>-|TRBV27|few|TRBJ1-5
CASSPTSGQPQHF
TGTGCCAGCAGTCCAACAAGCGGTCAGCCCCAGCATTTT
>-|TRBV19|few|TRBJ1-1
CASSMGGNTEAFF
TGTGCCAGTAGTATGGGAGGGAACACTGAAGCTTTCTTT
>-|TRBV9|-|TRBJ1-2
CASSVVRGGYTF
TGTGCCAGCAGCGTAGTCAGGGGTGGCTACACCTTC
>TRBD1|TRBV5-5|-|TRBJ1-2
CASRPPGTGHGYTF
TGTGCCAGCAGGCCACCCGGGACAGGGCATGGCTACACCTTC
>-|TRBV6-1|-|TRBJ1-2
CASTRVDRIYGYTF
TGTGCCAGCACGCGAGTGGACAGAATCTATGGCTACACCTTC
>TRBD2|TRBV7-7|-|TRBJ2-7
CASSFDPSGGGEQYF
TGTGCTAGCAGCTTCGATCCAAGCGGGGGAGGCGAGCAGTACTTC
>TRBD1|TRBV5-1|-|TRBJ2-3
CASSFPGQGTDTDTQYF
TGCGCCAGCAGCTTTCCGGGACAGGGGACCGACACAGATACGCAGTATTTT
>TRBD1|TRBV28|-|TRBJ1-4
CASTLDRGREKLFF
TGTGCCAGCACCCTGGACAGGGGTCGCGAAAAACTGTTTTTT
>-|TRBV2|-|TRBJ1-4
CASSGGGRNEKLFF
TGTGCCAGCAGTGGGGGAGGGAGGAATGAAAAACTGTTTTTT
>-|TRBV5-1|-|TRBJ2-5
CASAQDTSGTLWEETQYF
TGCGCCAGCGCACAGGACACCAGCGGGACACTTTGGGAGGAGACCCAGTACTTC
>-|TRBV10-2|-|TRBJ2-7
CASSDDNYYEQYF
TGCGCCAGCAGTGATGACAATTACTACGAGCAGTACTTC
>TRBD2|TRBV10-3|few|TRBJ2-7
CAISDFGTSLSYEQYF
TGTGCCATCAGCGACTTCGGGACTAGTCTTTCCTACGAGCAGTACTTC
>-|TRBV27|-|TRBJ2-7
CASSPWAGYEQYF
TGTGCCAGCAGCCCTTGGGCAGGCTACGAGCAGTACTTC
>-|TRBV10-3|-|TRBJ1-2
CAIREDWTDSNYGYTF
TGTGCCATCAGAGAAGATTGGACAGATAGTAACTATGGCTACACCTTC
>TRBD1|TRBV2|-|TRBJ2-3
CASSEPRTGLDTQYF
TGTGCCAGCAGTGAACCCCGGACAGGCCTAGATACGCAGTATTTT
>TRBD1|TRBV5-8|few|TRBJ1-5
CASTPGQASNQPQHF
TGTGCCAGCACTCCCGGACAGGCTAGCAATCAGCCCCAGCATTTT
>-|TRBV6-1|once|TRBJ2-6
CASSGRTATTLSGANVLTF
TGTGCCAGCAGTGGGAGGACAGCTACCACTCTCTCCGGGGCCAACGTCCTGACTTTC
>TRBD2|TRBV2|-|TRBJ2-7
CASSPQAGVLYEQYF
TGTGCCAGCAGTCCTCAAGCGGGAGTATTATACGAGCAGTACTTC
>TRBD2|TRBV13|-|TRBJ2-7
CASSLESFGSGGSYEQYF
TGTGCCAGCAGCTTAGAGTCATTTGGGTCGGGAGGCTCCTACGAGCAGTACTTC
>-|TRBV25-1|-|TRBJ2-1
CASSEFRGEDNEQFF
TGTGCCAGCAGTGAATTCAGGGGTGAGGACAATGAGCAGTTCTTC
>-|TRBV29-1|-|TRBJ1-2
CSARGGSIYGYTF
TGCAGCGCTAGGGGAGGGTCAATCTATGGCTACACCTTC
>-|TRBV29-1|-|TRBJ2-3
CSVDLARGADTQYF
TGCAGCGTTGATCTAGCCAGGGGAGCAGATACGCAGTATTTT
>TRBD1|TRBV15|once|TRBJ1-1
CATSGGQGITEAFF
TGTGCCACCAGCGGGGGACAGGGGATTACTGAAGCTTTCTTT
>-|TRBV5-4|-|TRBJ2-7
CASTPNGVGYEQYF
TGTGCCAGCACACCAAACGGGGTCGGCTACGAGCAGTACTTC
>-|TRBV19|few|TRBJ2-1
CASSSGDTYNEQFF
TGTGCCAGTAGTAGTGGGGACACCTACAATGAGCAGTTCTTC
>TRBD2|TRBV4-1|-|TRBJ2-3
CASSQAGGANTDTQYF
TGCGCCAGCAGCCAAGCGGGGGGGGCAAACACAGATACGCAGTATTTT
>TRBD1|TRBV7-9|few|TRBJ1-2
CASSLGTGPGYTF
TGTGCCAGCAGCTTAGGGACAGGTCCTGGCTACACCTTC
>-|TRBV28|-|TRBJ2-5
CASSTSSRGPETQYF
TGTGCCAGCAGTACCTCCTCGCGAGGGCCAGAGACCCAGTACTTC
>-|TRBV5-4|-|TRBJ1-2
CASSWPGEGNYGYTF
TGTGCCAGCAGCTGGCCGGGTGAGGGTAACTATGGCTACACCTTC
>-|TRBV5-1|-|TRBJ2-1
CASSRQGRDNEQFF
TGCGCCAGCAGCCGACAGGGGAGGGACAATGAGCAGTTCTTC
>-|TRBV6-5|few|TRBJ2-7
CASSYFGSYEQYF
TGTGCCAGCAGTTACTTTGGGAGCTACGAGCAGTACTTC
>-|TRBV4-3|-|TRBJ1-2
CASTTSGSYGYTF
TGCGCCAGCACTACCTCGGGGTCCTATGGCTACACCTTC
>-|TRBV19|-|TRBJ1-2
CASSPDSRDYGYTF
TGTGCCAGTAGTCCCGATAGCCGCGACTATGGCTACACCTTC
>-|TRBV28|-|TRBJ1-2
CASRDQRPPYGYTF
TGTGCCAGCAGAGATCAGCGTCCCCCCTATGGCTACACCTTC
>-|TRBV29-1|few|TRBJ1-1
CSVGGPGGTEAFF
TGCAGCGTTGGGGGCCCCGGGGGCACTGAAGCTTTCTTT
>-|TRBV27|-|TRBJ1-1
CVSRLVGLAGSITEAFF
TGTGTCAGCAGGTTAGTGGGGTTGGCGGGCTCCATCACTGAAGCTTTCTTT
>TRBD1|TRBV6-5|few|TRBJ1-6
CASSSWKQGLGSPLHF
TGTGCCAGCAGTTCCTGGAAACAGGGGCTCGGTTCACCCCTCCACTTT
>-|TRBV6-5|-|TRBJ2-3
CASSYSAPGATDTQYF
TGTGCCAGCAGTTACTCGGCCCCAGGGGCGACAGATACGCAGTATTTT
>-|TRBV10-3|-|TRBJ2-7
CAISATRDSSYEQYF
TGTGCCATCAGCGCCACCCGGGACTCTTCCTACGAGCAGTACTTC
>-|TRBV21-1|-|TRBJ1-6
CASSKHRHNSPLHF
TGTGCCAGCAGCAAACACAGGCATAATTCACCCCTCCACTTT
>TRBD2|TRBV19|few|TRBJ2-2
CASSRGPSGSGTGELFF
TGTGCCAGTAGTAGAGGCCCTAGCGGGAGTGGTACCGGGGAGCTGTTTTTT
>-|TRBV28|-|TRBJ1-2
CASSLSGIPGYTF
TGTGCCAGCAGTTTATCGGGGATTCCGGGCTACACCTTC
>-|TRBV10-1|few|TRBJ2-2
CASSPRQVTGELFF
TGCGCCAGCAGTCCACGACAGGTTACCGGGGAGCTGTTTTTT
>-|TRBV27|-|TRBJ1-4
CASSLSANRELEKLFF
TGTGCCAGCAGTTTATCCGCCAACCGGGAGCTGGAAAAACTGTTTTTT
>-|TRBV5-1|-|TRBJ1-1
CASSNGIANTEAFF
TGCGCCAGCAGCAACGGTATTGCGAACACTGAAGCTTTCTTT
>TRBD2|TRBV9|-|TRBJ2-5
CASSVSSGTETQYF
TGTGCCAGCAGCGTTTCTAGCGGGACGGAGACCCAGTACTTC
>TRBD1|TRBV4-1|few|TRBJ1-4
CASSRSTGREKLFF
TGCGCCAGCAGCCGCTCGACAGGGAGGGAAAAACTGTTTTTT
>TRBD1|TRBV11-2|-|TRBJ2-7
CASSSTGSYEQYF
TGTGCCAGCAGCTCGACAGGGAGCTACGAGCAGTACTTC
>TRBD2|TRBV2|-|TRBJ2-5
CASGQAGGWETQYF
TGTGCCAGCGGGCAAGCGGGGGGGTGGGAGACCCAGTACTTC
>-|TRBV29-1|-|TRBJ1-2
CSVESEAGEGYTF
TGCAGCGTTGAAAGCGAGGCAGGGGAGGGCTACACCTTC
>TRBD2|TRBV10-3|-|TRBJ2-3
CAISVSGSRTDTQYF
TGTGCCATCAGTGTAAGCGGGAGTCGGACAGATACGCAGTATTTT
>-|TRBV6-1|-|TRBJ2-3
CASSEPVLDRQYF
TGTGCCAGCAGTGAACCTGTGTTAGATCGGCAGTATTTT
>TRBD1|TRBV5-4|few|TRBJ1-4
CASSLQGANEKLFF
TGTGCCAGCAGCTTGCAGGGGGCTAATGAAAAACTGTTTTTT
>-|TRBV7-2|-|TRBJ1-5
CASSPRAGFQPQHF
TGTGCCAGCAGCCCGCGGGCGGGGTTTCAGCCCCAGCATTTT
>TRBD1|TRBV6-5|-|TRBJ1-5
CASAGTGNQPQHF
TGTGCCAGCGCCGGGACAGGCAATCAGCCCCAGCATTTT
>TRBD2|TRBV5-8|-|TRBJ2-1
CASRAKRGEQFF
TGTGCCAGCAGAGCAAAGCGGGGTGAGCAGTTCTTC
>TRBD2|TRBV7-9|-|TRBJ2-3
CASSLIQRGDTDTQYF
TGTGCCAGCAGCTTAATCCAGCGGGGAGACACAGATACGCAGTATTTT
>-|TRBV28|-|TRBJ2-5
CASSPGQTETQYF
TGTGCCAGCAGTCCCGGACAGACAGAGACCCAGTACTTC
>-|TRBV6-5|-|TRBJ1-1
CASTLQVAGTEAFF
TGTGCCAGCACCTTACAAGTTGCAGGTACTGAAGCTTTCTTT
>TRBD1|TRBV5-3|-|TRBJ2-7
CARRRQGRPYEQYF
TGTGCCAGAAGGAGACAGGGGCGGCCCTACGAGCAGTACTTC